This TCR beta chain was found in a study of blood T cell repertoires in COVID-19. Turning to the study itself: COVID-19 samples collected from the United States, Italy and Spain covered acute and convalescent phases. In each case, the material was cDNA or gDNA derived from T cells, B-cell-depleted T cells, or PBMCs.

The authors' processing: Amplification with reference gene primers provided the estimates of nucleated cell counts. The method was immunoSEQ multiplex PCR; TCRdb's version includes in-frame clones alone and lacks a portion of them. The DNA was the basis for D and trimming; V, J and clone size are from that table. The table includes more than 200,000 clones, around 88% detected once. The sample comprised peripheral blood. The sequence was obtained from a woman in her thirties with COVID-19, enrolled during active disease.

The CDR3 is CASSGYRDRNYGYTF. The CDR3, as DNA: TGTGCCAGCAGCGGATACAGAGACCGTAACTATGGCTACACCTTC. The chain couples TRBV9 to TRBJ1-2; D gene ambiguous. The CDR3 has 15 amino acids. Germline values: CDR1 SGDLS, CDR2 YYNGEE. V lost 3 bases, J lost 1 base, and 13 bases lay in between.